This note documents a single TCR beta chain sequence. CDR1 ENHRY and CDR2 SYGVKD come from the germline V gene. Trimming took 5 bases from V and 7 from J; bases not matched to a gene: 12. The CDR3 loop spans 15 amino acids. This sample stems from a study of blood T cell repertoires in COVID-19. Study summary: COVID-19 samples collected from the United States, Italy and Spain covered acute and convalescent phases.

In the authors' workflow: Estimation of nucleated cell counts was performed using reference gene primer amplification. Using immunoSEQ multiplex PCR, the repertoire was profiled, and TCRdb retains in-frame clones only, with some absent. That table furnishes V, J and clone size, whereas the DNA furnished D and trimming. The table includes a few hundred thousand clones, approximately 87% detected once. Material: PBMCs or T cells enriched from blood (not recorded which). The gene calls are TRBV10-3 and TRBJ2-7; 9 positions agree with TRBD2. The source is a middle-aged man in a cohort exposed to, infected with or recovered from COVID-19 (not recorded which). The CDR3: CAISQTSGPKGEQYF. The CDR3 DNA reads TGTGCCATCAGTCAGACTAGCGGACCCAAGGGAGAGCAGTACTTC.